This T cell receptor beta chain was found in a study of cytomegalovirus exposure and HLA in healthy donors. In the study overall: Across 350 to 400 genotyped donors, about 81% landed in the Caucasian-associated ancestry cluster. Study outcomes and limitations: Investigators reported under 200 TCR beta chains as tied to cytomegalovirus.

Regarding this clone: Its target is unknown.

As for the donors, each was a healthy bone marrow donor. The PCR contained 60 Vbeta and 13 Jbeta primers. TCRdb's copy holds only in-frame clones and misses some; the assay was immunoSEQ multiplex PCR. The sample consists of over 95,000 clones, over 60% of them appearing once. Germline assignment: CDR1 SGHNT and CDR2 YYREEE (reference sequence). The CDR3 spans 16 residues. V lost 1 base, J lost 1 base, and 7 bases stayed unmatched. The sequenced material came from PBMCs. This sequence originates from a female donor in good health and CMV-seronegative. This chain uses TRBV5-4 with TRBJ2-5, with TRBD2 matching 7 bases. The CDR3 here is CASSLWASGLQETQYF. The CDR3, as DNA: TGTGCCAGCAGCTTGTGGGCTAGCGGTCTCCAAGAGACCCAGTACTTC.